This record concerns one T cell receptor beta chain sequence. Profiled with immunoSEQ multiplex PCR; TCRdb holds only in-frame clones, not every one. Here the sample spans roughly 150,000 clones, approximately 91% being singletons. The Seattle patients, enrolled during active infection, were followed longitudinally. These data come from a study of blood T cell repertoires in COVID-19. The germline V and J ends were trimmed by 10 bases and 6 bases, with 13 bases remaining between them. The germline V gene encodes CDR1 MDHEN and CDR2 SYDVKM. The CDR3 runs to 11 residues. The genes are TRBV28 and TRBJ2-7; D is unclear. Sequencing was carried out using peripheral blood. The source is a man between 18 and 35 years old with COVID-19, enrolled during active disease. The CDR3 DNA follows: TGTGCCACCACCTTGCGGTCCGAGCAGTACTTC. This sequence encodes CATTLRSEQYF.